The present T cell receptor beta chain was sequenced within a study of siplizumab effects on memory and regulatory T cells. Findings and caveats of the study: The study did not confirm that proliferating Tregs from siplizumab cultures were suppressive. Siplizumab significantly lowered the alloreactive sequences that could be traced to unstimulated CD4+ memory cells.

About this clone itself: The antigen is not known.

Germline CDR1 MNHEY, CDR2 SMNVEV (reference sequence). The CDR3 spans 13 residues. Trimming left V 3 bases short and J 4 bases short, with 7 bases between. The assay was immunoSEQ multiplex PCR, and TCRdb's table has in-frame clones only and misses some. The table includes about 85,000 clones, approximately 95% detected once. V and J are TRBV27 and TRBJ2-1; D is ambiguous. This receptor was taken from a human donor in good health. The specimen was CD8+ T cells sorted from blood. The CDR3 is CASSLVQYNEQFF. CDR3 in DNA: TGTGCCAGCAGTTTGGTACAGTACAATGAGCAGTTCTTC.